The T cell receptor beta chain described here comes from a study of T cell responses to AZD1222 COVID-19 vaccine. Study-level points and caveats: Clonal diversity may have been underestimated in mostly white British donors. Receipt of two AZD1222 doses was followed by a rise in Spike-specific TCR breadth and depth. After the peak T cell response, and only then, were repertoires sampled.

About this clone: Its specificity is unknown.

Here immunoSEQ multiplex PCR was the method, and the copy in TCRdb shows in-frame clones only, minus some. The top ten hold roughly 8% of the sample, which has under 110,000 clones, less than 95% seen once. The origin of this receptor is an adult who received the AZD1222 COVID-19 vaccine. The input for sequencing was peripheral blood, taken 28 days after the second AZD1222 dose.

CDR3: CASSYGIKRGAARYF. The CDR3, as DNA: TGTGCCAGCAGTTACGGGATCAAGCGGGGGGCCGCCAGGTATTTT. The gene calls are TRBV6-5 and TRBJ2-3; 9 bases are shared with TRBD2. Germline values: CDR1 MNHEY, CDR2 SVGAGI. The V and J ends lost 2 bases and 14 bases, in that order; junction bases with no gene match: 14. The CDR3 is 15 amino acids.